This T cell receptor (beta chain) was sequenced in a study of early T cells in non-severe SARS-CoV-2 infection. Study-wide background: The input, bulk RNA from unsorted whole blood, was sequenced, and chains were unpaired. Study results and caveats: Anti-spike CD8 responses were favored by VDJdb matching, which missed private and CD4 specificities.

Individual cDNA molecules were tagged with unique molecular identifiers, the study reported. MiXCR, run by TCRdb on the 5' RACE reads, gives a single entry per CDR3 protein. In the table there are tens of thousands of distinct CDR3 sequences, around 12% of which are singletons. V lost 5 bases to trimming and J lost 4 bases; unmatched junction nucleotides: 3. This CDR3 has 14 residues. This clonotype was seen a handful of times. Its target is unknown. The sequenced sample was whole blood. This TCR came from an adult who was a healthcare worker with PCR-confirmed SARS-CoV-2 infection or an uninfected control (not recorded which). The V gene is TRBV12-3 or TRBV12-4, the J gene TRBJ2-2; 8 bases map to TRBD2. The CDR3 here is CASSRGLGTGELFF. CDR3 bases: TGTGCCAGCAGTCGGGGACTAGGCACCGGGGAGCTGTTTTTT.